Listed below are T cell receptor beta chains from one sample, sequenced in a study of cytomegalovirus exposure and HLA in healthy donors. Sequenced by immunoSEQ multiplex PCR; TCRdb stores in-frame clones only, minus some. The sample consists of 55,000 to 65,000 clones, about nine tenths of them appearing once. The source material was PBMCs. Receptors were obtained from a man younger than 35 in good health and CMV-seronegative. The CDR3 runs from the conserved cysteine through the conserved F or W. A D gene is named only where the DNA matches it firmly. A row's size may be missing; if present it is once, few, many or a size class.

clone_size j_call cdr3_length d_call v_call cdr3_aa cdr3_nt
few TRBJ2-7 14 TRBD2 TRBV10-3 CAINRGTSSYEQYF TGTGCCATCAACCGCGGGACTAGCTCCTACGAGCAGTACTTC
once TRBJ2-1 15 . TRBV11-2 CASSLTTTSYNEQFF TGTGCCAGCAGCTTAACCACAACCTCCTACAATGAGCAGTTCTTC
. TRBJ2-5 15 TRBD2 TRBV7-3 CASSFGGGPQETQYF TGTGCCAGCAGCTTTGGGGGAGGGCCACAAGAGACCCAGTACTTC
. TRBJ2-2 16 . TRBV4-3 CASRPSGTTNTGELFF TGCGCCAGCAGGCCTTCAGGGACAACGAACACCGGGGAGCTGTTTTTT
few TRBJ2-2 16 . TRBV5-4 CASSFSAGTNTGELFF TGTGCCAGCAGCTTTTCGGCGGGAACAAACACCGGGGAGCTGTTTTTT
. TRBJ2-5 12 TRBD2 TRBV28 CAIGGGRLTQYF TGTGCCATCGGGGGGGGGCGACTAACCCAGTACTTC
. TRBJ2-1 21 TRBD2 TRBV5-1 CASSLGALGTMRGTVHNEQFF TGCGCCAGCAGCTTGGGGGCTTTGGGGACTATGAGGGGAACAGTCCACAATGAGCAGTTCTTC
. TRBJ1-1 13 . TRBV28 CASRHTVNTEAFF TGTGCCAGCAGGCATACAGTGAACACTGAAGCTTTCTTT
. TRBJ2-1 14 TRBD1 TRBV30 CASSGSGGQNEQFF TGTGCTTCTTCGGGCTCAGGGGGCCAGAATGAGCAGTTCTTC
. TRBJ2-7 15 TRBD2 TRBV5-4 CASSQGLAGVWEQYF TGTGCCAGCAGCCAAGGACTAGCGGGAGTGTGGGAGCAGTACTTC
. TRBJ2-7 12 . TRBV7-9 CASSSTGFEQYF TGTGCCAGCAGCTCTACAGGGTTCGAGCAGTACTTC
. TRBJ1-2 13 . TRBV19 CASSPAGEYGYTF TGTGCCAGTAGCCCCGCAGGGGAATATGGCTACACCTTC
. TRBJ1-2 14 TRBD1 TRBV6-5 CASSLVRGRGGYTF TGTGCCAGCAGCCTTGTCAGGGGGCGCGGAGGCTACACCTTC
. TRBJ2-1 13 TRBD1 TRBV5-6 CASSWDSYNEQFF TGTGCCAGCAGCTGGGACAGCTACAATGAGCAGTTCTTC
once TRBJ2-1 11 TRBD1 TRBV11-2 CASSFRDSQFF TGTGCCAGCAGCTTCCGGGACAGCCAGTTCTTC
. TRBJ2-2 16 . TRBV5-4 CASSFGRGQNTGELFF TGTGCCAGCAGCTTTGGTCGCGGCCAGAACACCGGGGAGCTGTTTTTT
. TRBJ1-2 11 . TRBV2 CASSPDYGYTF TGTGCCAGCAGTCCGGACTATGGCTACACCTTC
. TRBJ2-1 16 TRBD2 TRBV4-3 CASSQVALAAYNEQFF TGCGCCAGCAGCCAAGTGGCCCTAGCGGCGTACAATGAGCAGTTCTTC
. TRBJ2-2 16 TRBD1 TRBV30 CAWSHSSDRVIGELFF TGTGCCTGGAGTCACTCATCGGACAGGGTGATCGGGGAGCTGTTTTTT
few TRBJ2-5 15 TRBD2 TRBV7-9 CASSLARLWEGTQYF TGTGCCAGCAGCTTGGCACGGCTCTGGGAGGGGACCCAGTACTTC
. TRBJ2-5 15 TRBD2 TRBV7-3 CASSLNPGTRETQYF TGTGCCAGCAGCTTAAACCCCGGGACTAGGGAGACCCAGTACTTC
few TRBJ2-7 13 . TRBV2 CASSETWEDEQYF TGTGCCAGCAGTGAGACGTGGGAGGACGAGCAGTACTTC
. TRBJ1-1 13 . TRBV28 CASRQAQYTEAFF TGTGCCAGCAGGCAGGCACAGTACACTGAAGCTTTCTTT
. TRBJ2-7 12 TRBD2 TRBV10-2 CASRTSNYEQYF TGCGCCAGTAGGACTAGTAACTACGAGCAGTACTTC
. TRBJ2-7 14 . TRBV15 CATSSTRYSYEQYF TGTGCCACCAGCAGTACTCGATACTCCTACGAGCAGTACTTC
. TRBJ1-5 13 . TRBV19 CASAGYSNQPQHF TGTGCCAGTGCAGGGTATAGCAATCAGCCCCAGCATTTT
. TRBJ2-5 15 . TRBV27 CASSLGAAQVETQYF TGTGCCAGCAGTTTAGGGGCGGCCCAAGTGGAGACCCAGTACTTC
. TRBJ1-2 15 . TRBV4-1 CASSQDSRGADGYTF TGCGCCAGCAGCCAAGATAGTCGGGGGGCGGATGGCTACACCTTC
. TRBJ2-7 16 TRBD1 TRBV28 CASSPPRTGDTYEQYF TGTGCCAGCAGTCCACCTCGGACAGGGGACACCTACGAGCAGTACTTC
. TRBJ2-7 14 TRBD2 TRBV7-9 CASSGSGRVYEQYF TGTGCCAGCAGCGGGAGCGGGAGGGTTTACGAGCAGTACTTC
once TRBJ2-3 17 TRBD2 TRBV7-6 CASRPLAGALSTDTQYF TGTGCCAGCAGACCACTAGCGGGAGCTCTCTCCACAGATACGCAGTATTTT
once TRBJ2-1 15 . TRBV11-2 CASSLGLWSHNEQFF TGTGCCAGCAGCTTAGGTTTGTGGAGTCACAATGAGCAGTTCTTC
once TRBJ2-4 19 TRBD1 TRBV5-1 CASSLAGTGGRQAKNIQYF TGCGCCAGCAGCTTGGCCGGGACAGGGGGCCGGCAAGCCAAAAACATTCAGTACTTC
. TRBJ2-3 18 TRBD2 TRBV9 CASSAISGRTAGSDTQYF TGTGCCAGCAGCGCCATTAGCGGGAGGACCGCAGGTTCAGATACGCAGTATTTT
. TRBJ2-1 15 TRBD2 TRBV9 CASSPTSTSYNEQFF TGTGCCAGCAGCCCGACTAGCACCTCCTACAATGAGCAGTTCTTC
. TRBJ2-3 14 . TRBV27 CASTDSGKVDTQYF TGTGCCAGCACGGACAGCGGGAAAGTAGATACGCAGTATTTT
. TRBJ1-4 14 . TRBV2 CASSGRTSREKLFF TGTGCCAGCAGCGGACGGACAAGTCGGGAAAAACTGTTTTTT
. TRBJ2-7 16 TRBD1 TRBV4-1 CASSHRGTGGHYEQYF TGCGCCAGCAGCCACCGAGGGACAGGGGGCCACTACGAGCAGTACTTC
. TRBJ2-3 18 TRBD2 TRBV7-6 CASSSGLAGVSSTDTQYF TGTGCCAGCAGCAGCGGACTAGCGGGAGTGTCTAGCACAGATACGCAGTATTTT
. TRBJ2-7 14 TRBD1 TRBV30 CAWSPGTGIHEQYF TGTGCCTGGAGTCCCGGGACAGGGATTCACGAGCAGTACTTC